A single sample gave rise to the 26 T cell receptor beta chains below, sequenced in a study of CD8+ T cells in alopecia areata. RNA, once extracted, was reverse transcribed into cDNA for use as the sequencing template. Assay: immunoSEQ multiplex PCR; the TCRdb copy retains only in-frame clones and omits some. The data hold 98,000 or so clones, with 50% to 60% observed a single time. The sample taken for sequencing was NKG2D-low CD8+ T cells sorted from blood. All receptors come from a human donor with alopecia areata.

V usage is TRBV9 and J usage is TRBJ2-1; 7 bases are shared with TRBD2. Germline CDR1 SGDLS, CDR2 YYNGEE. The CDR3 length is 15 residues. With V trimmed by 0 bases and J by 8 bases, 8 bases remained unmatched. Written as DNA, the CDR3 is TGTGCCAGCAGCGTAGCTGCGGGAGAAATCTATGAGCAGTTCTTC. Translation: CASSVAAGEIYEQFF.

The rearrangement links TRBV30 to TRBJ1-2; D ambiguous. Germline CDR1 reads GTSNPN; CDR2 reads SVGIG (reference sequence). The germline V and J ends were trimmed by 0 bases and 6 bases, with 8 bases remaining between them. The CDR3 sequence is 12 residues long. The CDR3 sequence: CAWSVGFDGYTF. DNA of the CDR3: TGTGCCTGGAGTGTGGGGTTCGATGGCTACACCTTC.

This clone was counted only a few times. The chain employs TRBV28 and TRBJ1-5; D is uncertain. This CDR3 comprises 12 residues. The germline V and J ends were trimmed by 3 bases and 6 bases, with 6 bases remaining between them. Germline CDR1 reads MDHEN; CDR2 reads SYDVKM. In nucleotides, the CDR3 is TGTGCCAGCAGTTTCCTCGTTCAGCCCCAGCATTTT. Amino acid sequence: CASSFLVQPQHF.

The chain recombines TRBV5-1 with TRBJ2-5; tentative D call: TRBD2 (6 bases). Germline V gives CDR1 SGHRS, CDR2 YFSETQ. V was pared by 3 bases and J by 2 bases, with 17 bases between. The CDR3 has 16 amino acids. The CDR3: CASSYTGLPQQETQYF. Written as DNA, the CDR3 is TGCGCCAGCAGCTACACGGGACTCCCGCAGCAAGAGACCCAGTACTTC.

This chain connects TRBV2 to TRBJ2-1, with 7 bases that match TRBD2. This CDR3 spans 16 amino acids. Trimming removed 6 bases from V and 0 bases from J; junction bases left unmatched: 8. The germline V gene encodes CDR1 SNHLY and CDR2 FYNNEI. The CDR3, as DNA: TGTGCCAGCAGCCTTGGGCGCGGGAGCTCCTACAATGAGCAGTTCTTC. Amino acids: CASSLGRGSSYNEQFF.

This clone is a singleton in its sample. V is TRBV9 and J is TRBJ2-7, with unresolved D. This CDR3 is built from 13 residues. CDR1 and CDR2 from the germline V gene are SGDLS and YYNGEE. The ends were cut back, 5 bases at V and 3 bases at J, with 12 bases in the middle. The CDR3 here is CASSAPEDYEQYF. CDR3 nucleotide sequence: TGTGCCAGCAGTGCGCCAGAGGACTACGAGCAGTACTTC.

The V gene is TRBV5-1, the J gene TRBJ2-5; 11 bases map to TRBD2. The germline V gene encodes CDR1 SGHRS and CDR2 YFSETQ. J gave up 3 bases and V 0 bases, and 13 bases lay outside the gene matches. The CDR3 sequence is 19 residues long. The CDR3 nucleotides are TGCGCCAGCAGCTTGGCCGGGCTAGCGGGAGGCAGTCACGAAGAGACCCAGTACTTC. As protein: CASSLAGLAGGSHEETQYF.

The chain couples TRBV10-3 to TRBJ2-1; D gene unclear. Germline CDR1 ENHRY, CDR2 SYGVKD. The CDR3 consists of 12 residues. Trimming stripped 6 bases from V and 5 bases from J, with 8 bases between. This CDR3 reads CAIRNSNNEQFF. The DNA of the CDR3 is TGTGCCATCAGGAATAGCAACAATGAGCAGTTCTTC.

In this sample, this clone turned up a few times. The V and J genes are TRBV27 and TRBJ2-3; D not resolved. In germline, CDR1 is MNHEY, CDR2 SMNVEV (reference sequence). Trimming shortened V by 3 bases and J by 0 bases, and 7 bases separated the two germline ends. There are 14 residues in the CDR3. CDR3 in amino acids: CASSFPSSTDTQYF. In nucleotides, the CDR3 is TGTGCCAGCAGTTTCCCCTCTAGCACAGATACGCAGTATTTT.

V is TRBV28 and J is TRBJ1-5, with no clear D. Germline V gene data show CDR1 as MDHEN and CDR2 as SYDVKM. There are 21 residues in the CDR3. Trimming took off 6 bases at V and 0 bases at J, with 30 bases between the two ends. This CDR3 reads CASRPTGSETSRLYSNQPQHF. CDR3 coding DNA: TGTGCCAGCAGGCCAACGGGGTCAGAGACTTCGAGACTGTATAGCAATCAGCCCCAGCATTTT. The full variable domain, rest sourced from reference TRBV28 and TRBJ1-5, is DVKVTQSSRYLVKRTGEKVFLECVQDMDHENMFWYRQDPGLGLRLIYFSYDVKMKEKGDIPEGYSVSREKKERFSLILESASTNQTSMYLCASRPTGSETSRLYSNQPQHFGDGTRLSIL.

The genes are TRBV10-3 and TRBJ2-2; D gene unclear. Trimming removed 6 bases at V and 4 bases at J, with 6 bases between. CDR1 and CDR2 (germline): ENHRY, SYGVKD. The length of the CDR3 is 12 residues. Written as DNA, the CDR3 is TGTGCCATCAGCGGACCCACCGGGGAGCTGTTTTTT. This encodes CAISGPTGELFF.

The table lists this clone with a few counts. The rearrangement links TRBV6-8 to TRBJ2-7; D uncertain. Trimming left V 8 bases short and J 0 bases short, with 8 bases between. The CDR3 covers 12 residues. In germline, CDR1 is MNHGY, CDR2 SAAAGT. The CDR3 region is CASGDNSYEQYF. The CDR3 nucleotides read TGTGCCAGCGGCGACAACTCCTACGAGCAGTACTTC.

This clone was counted a few times. The chain couples TRBV7-9 to TRBJ2-6, with unresolved D. CDR1 is SEHNR and CDR2 is FQNEAQ in the germline V gene (reference sequence). The CDR3 length is 14 residues. Trimming left V 3 bases short and J 4 bases short, with 7 bases between. In nucleotides, the CDR3 is TGTGCCAGCAGCTTCCTACTCGGGGCCAACGTCCTGACTTTC. Translating gives CASSFLLGANVLTF.

The chain couples TRBV29-1 to TRBJ1-1; D is perhaps TRBD1 (5 bases). Germline CDR1 and CDR2: SQVTM and ANQGSEA. Trimming cost V 6 bases and J 1 base, with 12 bases left between them. The CDR3 has 13 amino acids. CDR3 sequence: CSVGRGGNTEAFF. As DNA, the CDR3 is TGCAGCGTCGGTAGGGGAGGGAACACTGAAGCTTTCTTT. Drawing the rest from reference TRBV29-1 and TRBJ1-1, the complete variable domain is SAVISQKPSRDICQRGTSLTIQCQVDSQVTMMFWYRQQPGQSLTLIATANQGSEATYESGFVIDKFPISRPNLTFSTLTVSNMSPEDSSIYLCSVGRGGNTEAFFGQGTRLTVV.

The CDR3 DNA sequence: TGTGCCAGCAGTTTTGAAGGGAGTGGGGATTTAGGAGAGACCCAGTACTTC. Translating gives CASSFEGSGDLGETQYF. The chain employs TRBV28 and TRBJ2-5, with D perhaps matching TRBD2 (5 bases). Germline V gives CDR1 MDHEN, CDR2 SYDVKM. CDR3 length: 17 amino acids. V lost 3 bases to trimming and J lost 4 bases, with 21 bases between them.

This clone was recorded a few times. The J gene is TRBJ2-2, the V gene TRBV29-1; D is unresolved. CDR1 and CDR2 from the germline V gene are SQVTM and ANQGSEA. V lost 1 base and J lost 7, with 7 bases in between. There are 12 residues in the CDR3. The CDR3 is CSVEGTGGELFF. The CDR3 DNA is TGCAGCGTTGAAGGCACCGGCGGGGAGCTGTTTTTT.

This clone was observed a handful of times. The V and J genes are TRBV15 and TRBJ1-5; D might be TRBD1 (5 bases). Deletions cut 5 bases from V and 1 base from J, with 12 bases between. Germline V CDR1 and CDR2: LNHNV, YYDKDF (reference sequence). CDR3 size: 15 residues. Written as DNA, the CDR3 is TGTGCCACCAGCTGGTTCAGGGCGAGCAATCAGCCCCAGCATTTT. Translating it yields CATSWFRASNQPQHF.

This clone appeared once. This chain links TRBV13 with TRBJ2-2, with TRBD2 identical over 8 bases. V shed 5 bases and J 6 bases; nucleotides not matched to a gene: 5. The CDR3 is 14 residues long. Germline assignment: CDR1 PRHDT and CDR2 FYEKMQ (reference sequence). In DNA, the CDR3 is TGTGCCAGCAGCATCCAACTAGCGGCCGGGGAGCTGTTTTTT. Its translation is CASSIQLAAGELFF.

This chain connects TRBV5-1 to TRBJ2-1; TRBD2 aligns across 7 bases. Germline loops: CDR1 SGHRS, CDR2 YFSETQ. V dropped 0 bases and J dropped 5; count of bases not matched to a gene: 5. The CDR3 has 15 amino acids. The CDR3 reads CASSLEGGRNNEQFF. For the CDR3, the DNA is TGCGCCAGCAGCTTGGAGGGAGGGCGGAACAATGAGCAGTTCTTC.

The V and J genes are TRBV19 and TRBJ1-1; TRBD1 is a possible D gene (6 bases). V lost 3 bases and J 5 bases, leaving 16 bases between the germline ends. There are 15 residues in the CDR3. Germline lookup yields CDR1 LNHDA and CDR2 SQIVND (reference sequence). CDR3 sequence: CASSMGSGAETEAFF. CDR3 DNA: TGTGCCAGTAGTATGGGTTCAGGGGCGGAAACTGAAGCTTTCTTT.

The chain is built from TRBV19 and TRBJ2-2, with D unclear. The CDR3 sequence is 16 residues long. V lost 7 bases, J lost 6 bases, and 21 bases lay in between. Germline V gene data show CDR1 as LNHDA and CDR2 as SQIVND (reference sequence). CDR3: CASMDESARGPGELFF. The DNA for the CDR3 is TGTGCCAGTATGGACGAGAGTGCTCGCGGACCCGGGGAGCTGTTTTTT.

This clone was seen a few times. The genes are TRBV29-1 and TRBJ2-7; TRBD1 agrees at 7 bases. The germline V gene encodes CDR1 SQVTM and CDR2 ANQGSEA. Trimming removed 2 bases from V and 1 base from J; junction bases left unmatched: 8. The CDR3 is 15 amino acids. The CDR3 sequence is CSVERPGTVSYEQYF. The CDR3 DNA sequence: TGCAGCGTTGAACGTCCCGGGACAGTTTCCTACGAGCAGTACTTC.

For the CDR3, the DNA is TGCAGCGTTGTTGGCGGGAGGGACCAAGAGACCCAGTACTTC. Amino acid sequence: CSVVGGRDQETQYF. This sequence joins TRBV29-1 and TRBJ2-5, with TRBD2 identical over 9 bases. There are 14 residues in the CDR3. V lost 4 bases and J lost 0; bases outside the gene matches: 3. Germline CDR1 and CDR2: SQVTM and ANQGSEA.

CDR3 amino acids: CASSLTSDTQYF. CDR3 bases: TGTGCCAGCAGCTTAACGTCGGATACGCAGTATTTT. J is TRBJ2-3 and V is TRBV13; D is undetermined. V gave up 2 bases and J gave up 6 bases, with 6 bases separating them. Germline assignment: CDR1 PRHDT and CDR2 FYEKMQ (reference sequence). The CDR3 length is 12 residues.

This clone came up a few times. The rearrangement uses TRBV2 and TRBJ2-1, with D unclear. The CDR3 has 14 residues. Germline V gene sequence: CDR1 SNHLY, CDR2 FYNNEI. Trimming pared 2 bases from V and 12 bases from J, leaving 17 bases between. The CDR3 is CASSERVRLLGQFF. In DNA, the CDR3 is TGTGCCAGCAGTGAACGGGTCCGCCTGTTGGGGCAGTTCTTC.

This clone has more than one count but fewer than ten. This chain connects TRBV4-1 to TRBJ2-2; unclear D gene. Germline-derived CDR1 and CDR2 are MGHRA and YSYEKL. The CDR3 runs 12 residues. The V gene lost 3 bases and the J gene lost 4 bases, with 3 bases spanning the gap. In nucleotides, the CDR3 is TGCGCCAGCAGCCATCCCACCGGGGAGCTGTTTTTT. Encoded protein: CASSHPTGELFF.